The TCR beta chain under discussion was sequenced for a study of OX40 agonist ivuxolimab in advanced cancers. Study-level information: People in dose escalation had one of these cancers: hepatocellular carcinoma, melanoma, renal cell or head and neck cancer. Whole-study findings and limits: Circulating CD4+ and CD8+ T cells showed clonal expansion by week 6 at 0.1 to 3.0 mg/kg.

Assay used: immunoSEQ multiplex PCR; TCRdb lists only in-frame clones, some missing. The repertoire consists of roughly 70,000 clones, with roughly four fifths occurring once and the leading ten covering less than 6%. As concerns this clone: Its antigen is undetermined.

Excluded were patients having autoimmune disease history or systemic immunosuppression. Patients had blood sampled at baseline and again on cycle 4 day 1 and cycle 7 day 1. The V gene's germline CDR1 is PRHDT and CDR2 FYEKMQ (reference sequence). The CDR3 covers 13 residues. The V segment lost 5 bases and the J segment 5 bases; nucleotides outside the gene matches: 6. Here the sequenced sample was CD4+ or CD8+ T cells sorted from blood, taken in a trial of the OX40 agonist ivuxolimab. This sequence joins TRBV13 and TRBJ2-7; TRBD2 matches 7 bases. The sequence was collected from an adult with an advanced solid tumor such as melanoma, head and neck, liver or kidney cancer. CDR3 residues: CASSPGGRDEQYF. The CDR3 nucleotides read TGTGCCAGCAGCCCCGGGGGGAGGGACGAGCAGTACTTC.